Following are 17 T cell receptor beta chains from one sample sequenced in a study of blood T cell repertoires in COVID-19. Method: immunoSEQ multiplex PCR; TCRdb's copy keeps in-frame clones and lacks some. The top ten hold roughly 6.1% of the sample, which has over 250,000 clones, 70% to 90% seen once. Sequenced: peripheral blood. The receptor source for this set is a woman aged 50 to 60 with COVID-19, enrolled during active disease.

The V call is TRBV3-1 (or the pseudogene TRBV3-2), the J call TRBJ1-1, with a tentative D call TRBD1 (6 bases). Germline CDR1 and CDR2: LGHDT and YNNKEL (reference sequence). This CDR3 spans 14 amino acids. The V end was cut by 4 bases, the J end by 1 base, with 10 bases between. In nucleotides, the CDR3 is TGTGCCAGCAGCCGTTTGGACAGGAACACTGAAGCTTTCTTT. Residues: CASSRLDRNTEAFF.

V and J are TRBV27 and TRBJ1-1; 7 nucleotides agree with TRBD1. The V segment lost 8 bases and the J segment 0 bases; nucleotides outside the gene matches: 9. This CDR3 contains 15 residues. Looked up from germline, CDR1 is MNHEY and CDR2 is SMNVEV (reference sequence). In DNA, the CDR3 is TGTGCCAGCCGTAGGGGGCAGATTATGAACACTGAAGCTTTCTTT. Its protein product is CASRRGQIMNTEAFF.

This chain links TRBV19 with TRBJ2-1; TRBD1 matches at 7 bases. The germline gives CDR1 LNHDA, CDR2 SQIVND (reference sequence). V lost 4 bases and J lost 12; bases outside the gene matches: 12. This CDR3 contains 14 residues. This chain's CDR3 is CASSKGTDTLRQFF. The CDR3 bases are TGTGCCAGTAGTAAAGGGACAGACACGTTACGGCAGTTCTTC.

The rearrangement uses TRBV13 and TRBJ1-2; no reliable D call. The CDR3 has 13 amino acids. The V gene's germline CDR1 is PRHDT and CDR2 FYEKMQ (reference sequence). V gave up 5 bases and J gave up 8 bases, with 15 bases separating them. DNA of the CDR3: TGTGCCAGCAGCATCTCGACCCGGGAAGGCTACACCTTC. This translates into CASSISTREGYTF.

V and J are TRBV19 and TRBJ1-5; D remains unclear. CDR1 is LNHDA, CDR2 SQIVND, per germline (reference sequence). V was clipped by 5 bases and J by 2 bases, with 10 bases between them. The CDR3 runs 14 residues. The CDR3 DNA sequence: TGTGCCAGTAGTTTGACCGGGGGCAATCAGCCCCAGCATTTT. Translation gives CASSLTGGNQPQHF.

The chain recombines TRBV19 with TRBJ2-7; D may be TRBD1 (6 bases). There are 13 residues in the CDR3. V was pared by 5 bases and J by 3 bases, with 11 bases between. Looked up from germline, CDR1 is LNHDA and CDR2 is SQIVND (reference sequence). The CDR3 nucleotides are TGTGCCAGTAGTCCGGGACACAACTACGAGCAGTACTTC. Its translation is CASSPGHNYEQYF.

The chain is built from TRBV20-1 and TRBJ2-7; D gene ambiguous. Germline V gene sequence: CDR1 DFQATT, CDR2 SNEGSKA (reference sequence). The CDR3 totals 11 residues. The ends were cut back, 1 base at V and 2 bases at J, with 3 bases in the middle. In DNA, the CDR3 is TGCAGTGCTAGAGGGCCCTACGAGCAGTACTTC. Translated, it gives CSARGPYEQYF.

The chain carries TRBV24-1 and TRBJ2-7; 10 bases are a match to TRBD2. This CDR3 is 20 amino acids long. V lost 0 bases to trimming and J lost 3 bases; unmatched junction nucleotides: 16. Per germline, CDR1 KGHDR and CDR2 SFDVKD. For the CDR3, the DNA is TGTGCCACCAGTGATTTGCGGGTTAGCGGGAGGCCGAGTCCCCTCTACGAGCAGTACTTC. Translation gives CATSDLRVSGRPSPLYEQYF.

Here the CDR3 DNA reads TGCAGTGCACGGGAAAACATTCAGTACTTC. Translating gives CSARENIQYF. V is TRBV20-1 and J is TRBJ2-4, with D hard to call. Deletions cut 6 bases from V and 5 bases from J, with 5 bases between. This CDR3 comprises 10 residues. Germline V gives CDR1 DFQATT, CDR2 SNEGSKA (reference sequence).

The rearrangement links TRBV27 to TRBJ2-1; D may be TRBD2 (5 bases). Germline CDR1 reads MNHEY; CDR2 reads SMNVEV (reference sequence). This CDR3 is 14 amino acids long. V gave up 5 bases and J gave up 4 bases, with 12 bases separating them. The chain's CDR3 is CASSPREGYNEQFF. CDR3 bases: TGTGCCAGCAGTCCCCGCGAGGGTTACAATGAGCAGTTCTTC.

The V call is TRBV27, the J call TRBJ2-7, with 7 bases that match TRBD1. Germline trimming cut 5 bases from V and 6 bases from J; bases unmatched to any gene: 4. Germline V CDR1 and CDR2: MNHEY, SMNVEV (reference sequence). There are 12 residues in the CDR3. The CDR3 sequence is CASSPTGAEQYF. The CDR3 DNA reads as TGTGCCAGCAGTCCTACAGGGGCCGAGCAGTACTTC.

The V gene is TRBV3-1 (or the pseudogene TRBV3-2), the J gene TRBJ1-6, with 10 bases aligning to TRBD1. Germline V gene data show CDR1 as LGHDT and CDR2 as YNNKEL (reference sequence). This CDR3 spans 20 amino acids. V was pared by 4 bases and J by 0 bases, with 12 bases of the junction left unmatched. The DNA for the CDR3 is TGTGCCAGCAGCCTCAAAGTGGGGACAGGGGCCCGCTCCTATAATTCACCCCTCCACTTT. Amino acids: CASSLKVGTGARSYNSPLHF.

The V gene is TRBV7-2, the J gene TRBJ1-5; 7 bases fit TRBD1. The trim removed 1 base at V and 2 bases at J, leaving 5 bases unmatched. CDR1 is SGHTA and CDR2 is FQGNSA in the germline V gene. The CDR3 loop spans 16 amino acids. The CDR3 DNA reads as TGTGCCAGCAGCTTAGAACAGGGGATAGGCAATCAGCCCCAGCATTTT. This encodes CASSLEQGIGNQPQHF.

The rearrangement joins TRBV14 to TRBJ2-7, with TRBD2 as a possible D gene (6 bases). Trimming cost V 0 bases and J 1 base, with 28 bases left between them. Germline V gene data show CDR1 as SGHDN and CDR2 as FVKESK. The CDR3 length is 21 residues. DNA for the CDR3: TGTGCCAGCAGCCAAGATCCGGGGGACCGACGTTTGGGTGGCATGTCCTACGAGCAGTACTTC. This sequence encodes CASSQDPGDRRLGGMSYEQYF. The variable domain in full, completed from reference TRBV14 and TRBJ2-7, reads EAGVTQFPSHSVIEKGQTVTLRCDPISGHDNLYWYRRVMGKEIKFLLHFVKESKQDESGMPNNRFLAERTGGTYSTLKVQPAELEDSGVYFCASSQDPGDRRLGGMSYEQYFGPGTRLTVT.

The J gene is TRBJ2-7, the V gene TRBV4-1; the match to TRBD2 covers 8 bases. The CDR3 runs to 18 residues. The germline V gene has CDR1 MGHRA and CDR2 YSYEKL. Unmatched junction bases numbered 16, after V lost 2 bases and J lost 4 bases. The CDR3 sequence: CASSQQIQGLSGSYEQYF. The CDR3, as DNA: TGCGCCAGCAGCCAACAAATCCAGGGACTAAGCGGGAGTTACGAGCAGTACTTC.

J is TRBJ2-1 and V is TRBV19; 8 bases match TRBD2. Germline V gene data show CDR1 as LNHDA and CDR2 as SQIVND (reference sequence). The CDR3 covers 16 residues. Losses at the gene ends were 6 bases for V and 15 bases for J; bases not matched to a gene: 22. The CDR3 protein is CASSPGGSGTLFNRFF. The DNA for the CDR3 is TGTGCCAGTAGCCCCGGGGGTAGCGGGACCCTCTTTAATCGGTTCTTC.

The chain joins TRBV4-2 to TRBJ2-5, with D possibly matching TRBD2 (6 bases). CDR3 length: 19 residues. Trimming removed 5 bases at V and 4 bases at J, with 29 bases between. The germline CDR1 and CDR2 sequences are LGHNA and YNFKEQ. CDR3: CASSFGNGRLDPELETQYF. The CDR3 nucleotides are TGTGCCAGCAGCTTTGGAAATGGGCGACTAGATCCCGAGCTAGAGACCCAGTACTTC.